This is a list of T cell receptor beta chains from one sample in a study of Tregs in tolerant kidney transplant recipients. The table came from immunoSEQ multiplex PCR; TCRdb's copy has only in-frame clones and leaves some out. The sample shows some 74,000 clones, 85% to 95% of them seen only once. This specimen was Tregs from blood, taken before the transplant. Every receptor here comes from a human donor who received a combined kidney and bone marrow transplant. CDR3s include the opening cysteine and the closing phenylalanine or tryptophan. D genes are given only for firm matches. Size is omitted from some rows. Given values are once, few, many or a class for expanded clones.

v_call	clone_size	j_call	d_call	cdr3_aa	cdr3_nt
TRBV6-5	.	TRBJ2-1	TRBD2	CASSRMTSGIIGQFF	TGTGCCAGCAGTAGGATGACTAGCGGGATTATCGGGCAGTTCTTC
TRBV5-4	.	TRBJ2-5	TRBD2	CASSIGLAQNSETQYF	TGTGCCAGCAGCATAGGACTAGCTCAAAATTCGGAGACCCAGTACTTC
TRBV30	.	TRBJ2-7	.	CAWSARRGQDHSYEQYF	TGTGCCTGGAGTGCCCGGCGGGGGCAGGACCACTCCTACGAGCAGTACTTC
TRBV30	.	TRBJ1-4	.	CAWSAARIIGVSNEKLFF	TGTGCCTGGAGTGCCGCCCGAATTATAGGGGTCTCAAATGAAAAACTGTTTTTT
TRBV18	.	TRBJ1-3	.	CASSPGQGPHTIYF	TGTGCCAGCTCACCTGGGCAGGGTCCCCACACCATATATTTT
TRBV5-1	.	TRBJ1-1	TRBD1	CASSFKTGGETEAFF	TGCGCCAGCAGCTTCAAGACAGGGGGAGAGACTGAAGCTTTCTTT
TRBV4-1	.	TRBJ2-2	.	CASSQAYTGELFF	TGCGCCAGCAGCCAGGCTTACACCGGGGAGCTGTTTTTT
TRBV5-1	.	TRBJ2-6	.	CASSSALGLSGANVLTF	TGCGCCAGCAGCTCTGCTCTCGGGTTATCTGGGGCCAACGTCCTGACTTTC
TRBV7-6	.	TRBJ2-5	TRBD2	CASSSWTSQETQYF	TGTGCCAGCAGCTCATGGACTAGTCAGGAGACCCAGTACTTC
TRBV5-8	once	TRBJ2-1	TRBD2	CASSPGTSSYNEQFF	TGTGCCAGCAGCCCCGGGACTAGCTCCTACAATGAGCAGTTCTTC
TRBV6-1	.	TRBJ2-5	TRBD1	CASSQVRTGGFETQYF	TGTGCCAGCAGTCAAGTGCGGACAGGGGGTTTTGAGACCCAGTACTTC
TRBV27	.	TRBJ1-1	.	CASSLMGQNTEAFF	TGTGCCAGCAGTTTAATGGGACAAAACACTGAAGCTTTCTTT
TRBV19	once	TRBJ1-4	TRBD1	CASSGRQGREKLFF	TGTGCCAGTAGCGGTAGACAGGGGCGTGAAAAACTGTTTTTT
TRBV7-9	.	TRBJ2-5	.	CASSSRSGDREQYF	TGTGCCAGCAGCTCCCGTTCGGGGGATCGGGAGCAGTACTTC
TRBV7-2	.	TRBJ2-5	.	CASSLAAGIQETQYF	TGTGCCAGCAGCTTAGCGGCGGGGATACAAGAGACCCAGTACTTC
TRBV5-6	.	TRBJ1-2	.	CASSRGSGYGYTF	TGTGCCAGCAGCAGGGGATCCGGCTATGGCTACACCTTC
TRBV11-2	.	TRBJ1-5	.	CASSSSGWDQPQHF	TGTGCCAGCAGCTCCTCGGGGTGGGATCAGCCCCAGCATTTT
TRBV7-2	once	TRBJ1-1	.	CASSPMRDTEAFF	TGTGCCAGCAGCCCGATGAGGGACACTGAAGCTTTCTTT
TRBV11-3	.	TRBJ2-1	TRBD1	CASSFGQVSYNEQFF	TGTGCCAGCAGCTTCGGACAGGTCTCCTACAATGAGCAGTTCTTC
TRBV5-1	.	TRBJ2-7	TRBD2	CASSLISGRSYEQYF	TGCGCCAGCAGCTTAATTAGCGGGAGGTCCTACGAGCAGTACTTC
TRBV29-1	.	TRBJ2-2	TRBD2	CSVEDLGGSPGELFF	TGCAGCGTTGAAGATCTTGGCGGGAGTCCCGGGGAGCTGTTTTTT
TRBV2	.	TRBJ2-7	.	CASSEVLQEPYEQYF	TGTGCCAGCAGTGAAGTTTTGCAGGAACCCTACGAGCAGTACTTC
TRBV7-3	.	TRBJ2-3	TRBD2	CASSSGTSADTQYF	TGTGCCAGCAGCTCCGGGACTAGCGCGGATACGCAGTATTTT
TRBV7-9	.	TRBJ2-2	.	CASSLWLANTGELFF	TGTGCCAGCAGCTTATGGCTAGCGAACACCGGGGAGCTGTTTTTT
TRBV30	.	TRBJ1-1	TRBD1	CAWSQGEAEAFF	TGTGCCTGGAGTCAGGGGGAAGCTGAAGCTTTCTTT
TRBV10-3	.	TRBJ1-1	.	CAISPGANTEAFF	TGTGCCATCAGTCCAGGGGCGAACACTGAAGCTTTCTTT
TRBV30	.	TRBJ2-2	TRBD2	CAWSGSGRGGGELFF	TGTGCCTGGAGTGGTAGCGGGAGGGGAGGCGGGGAGCTGTTTTTT
TRBV9	.	TRBJ1-4	.	CASSPQPSGKLFF	TGTGCCAGCAGCCCCCAACCCTCGGGAAAACTGTTTTTT
TRBV4-1	.	TRBJ1-2	.	CASSQDRMINYGYTF	TGCGCCAGCAGCCAAGATCGGATGATTAACTATGGCTACACCTTC
TRBV5-4	.	TRBJ2-1	.	CASSLSNRYNEQFF	TGTGCCAGCAGCTTATCTAACAGGTACAATGAGCAGTTCTTC
TRBV7-9	.	TRBJ2-7	TRBD1	CASSAAGTVSYEQYF	TGTGCCAGCAGCGCGGCTGGGACAGTCTCCTACGAGCAGTACTTC
TRBV28	.	TRBJ2-3	TRBD2	CASFPTSGRISDTQYF	TGTGCCAGTTTTCCAACTAGCGGGAGAATATCAGATACGCAGTATTTT
TRBV11-3	.	TRBJ2-1	TRBD2	CASSSGTSGRGYNEQFF	TGTGCCAGCAGCTCCGGGACTAGCGGGAGGGGATACAATGAGCAGTTCTTC
TRBV20-1	.	TRBJ1-5	.	CSASPEKPQHF	TGCAGTGCTAGCCCCGAGAAGCCCCAGCATTTT
TRBV7-2	.	TRBJ1-1	.	CASSLADRNTEAFF	TGTGCCAGCAGCTTAGCGGACAGGAACACTGAAGCTTTCTTT
TRBV6-6	.	TRBJ1-6	.	CASRAMVDLSVLPLHF	TGTGCCAGCAGGGCTATGGTTGATCTATCCGTCCTACCCCTCCACTTT
TRBV25-1	.	TRBJ2-1	TRBD2	CASNAGGGVHNEQFF	TGTGCCAGCAACGCGGGCGGGGGGGTACACAATGAGCAGTTCTTC
TRBV4-2	.	TRBJ2-3	TRBD2	CASSHTQPRLAGTDTQYF	TGTGCCAGCAGCCACACCCAACCGAGACTAGCGGGAACCGATACGCAGTATTTT
TRBV18	.	TRBJ1-1	.	CASAPQGDTEAFF	TGTGCCAGTGCACCTCAGGGTGACACTGAAGCTTTCTTT
TRBV6-6	.	TRBJ2-2	TRBD1	CASSTAGGTGELFF	TGTGCCAGCTCGACCGCAGGGGGCACCGGGGAGCTGTTTTTT
TRBV25-1	.	TRBJ2-4	.	CASSGGPELAKNIQYF	TGTGCCAGCAGTGGGGGACCTGAATTAGCCAAAAACATTCAGTACTTC
TRBV11-2	once	TRBJ2-1	.	CASSLGLNEQFF	TGTGCCAGCAGCTTAGGGTTGAATGAGCAGTTCTTC
TRBV28	.	TRBJ2-7	.	CASSFRGRDEQYF	TGTGCCAGCAGTTTCAGGGGTAGGGACGAGCAGTACTTC
TRBV6-1	.	TRBJ2-1	TRBD1	CASSAPTGALYNEQFF	TGTGCCAGCAGTGCCCCAACAGGGGCTCTCTACAATGAGCAGTTCTTC
TRBV9	.	TRBJ2-3	.	CASSVEGGRTDTQYF	TGTGCCAGCAGCGTAGAAGGGGGTAGGACAGATACGCAGTATTTT
TRBV4-1	.	TRBJ1-2	TRBD1	CASSQDDWTGGNGYTF	TGCGCCAGCAGCCAAGATGACTGGACAGGGGGCAATGGCTACACCTTC
TRBV7-9	.	TRBJ2-3	TRBD2	CASSLGGSDTQYF	TGTGCCAGCAGCTTAGGCGGGAGCGATACGCAGTATTTT
TRBV2	.	TRBJ1-5	.	CASSETGTPGGPQHF	TGTGCCAGCAGTGAAACCGGGACACCCGGCGGGCCCCAGCATTTT
TRBV7-2	.	TRBJ2-7	TRBD2	CASSLAGLESRGQYF	TGTGCCAGCAGCTTAGCGGGACTAGAGTCACGCGGGCAGTACTTC
TRBV19	.	TRBJ1-1	TRBD1	CASSIAQNPGGWTEAFF	TGTGCCAGTAGTATAGCACAAAATCCAGGGGGATGGACTGAAGCTTTCTTT
TRBV28	.	TRBJ2-5	.	CASKTLQQETQYF	TGTGCCAGCAAGACACTGCAGCAAGAGACCCAGTACTTC
TRBV28	.	TRBJ2-1	.	CASSLGGSLHHNEQFF	TGTGCCAGCAGTTTAGGAGGGTCTCTACACCACAATGAGCAGTTCTTC
TRBV5-1	.	TRBJ1-5	.	CASSLAGMSNQPQHF	TGCGCCAGCAGCTTGGCCGGGATGAGCAATCAGCCCCAGCATTTT